This is a list of T cell receptor beta chains from one sample in a study of patients and donors after allogeneic stem cell transplantation. TCRdb re-called the RT-PCR reads with MiXCR, one entry per CDR3 protein. Of approximately 200,000 distinct CDR3 sequences listed, roughly 40% are singletons. Source material: blood, either unsorted or a sorted T cell fraction (not recorded which). The source is a human donor who was either an allogeneic HSCT recipient or a stem cell or donor lymphocyte infusion donor (not recorded which). It is not recorded whose cells these are; they may come from a transplant donor. Each CDR3 is given with its conserved first and last residue. Each record gives: D gene, J gene, V gene, clone size, CDR3 protein, CDR3 DNA. D genes are given only for firm matches. Rows may omit the clone size; those that give it use once, few, many or a size class.

TRBD2 | TRBJ2-1 | TRBV7-8 | few | CASSPFLGERERYNEQFF | TGTGCCAGCAGCCCTTTCTTGGGGGAGCGGGAGAGGTACAATGAGCAGTTCTTC
. | TRBJ2-1 | TRBV5-1 | . | CASSTLRGQGNNEQFF | TGCGCCAGCAGTACCCTACGGGGTCAAGGGAACAATGAGCAGTTCTTC
TRBD1 | TRBJ1-2 | TRBV2 | . | CASSEPGTAYPYGYTF | TGTGCCAGCAGTGAACCTGGGACAGCCTATCCATATGGCTACACCTTC
TRBD1 | TRBJ1-2 | TRBV5-1 | medium-sized | CASSLDRGSYGYTF | TGCGCCAGCAGCTTGGACAGGGGATCCTATGGCTACACCTTC
. | TRBJ1-1 | TRBV7-9 | . | CASSLVGQPNTEAFF | TGTGCCAGCAGCTTAGTAGGGCAGCCGAACACTGAAGCTTTCTTT
TRBD1 | TRBJ1-2 | TRBV13 | . | CASSLTPSGQGPNGYTF | TGTGCCAGCAGCTTAACTCCGTCGGGACAGGGACCCAATGGCTACACCTTC
TRBD2 | TRBJ2-1 | TRBV6-5 | . | CASSYGTSGDNEQFF | TGTGCCAGCAGTTACGGGACTAGCGGGGACAATGAGCAGTTCTTC
. | TRBJ1-4 | TRBV9 | . | CASSVMGQANEKLFF | TGTGCCAGCAGCGTAATGGGTCAGGCTAATGAAAAACTGTTTTTT
. | TRBJ1-2 | TRBV7-2 | . | CASSFGSGGYGYTF | TGTGCCAGCAGCTTCGGATCAGGAGGCTATGGCTACACCTTC
. | TRBJ2-3 | TRBV15 | . | CATSSPVDGPSTDTQYF | TGTGCCACCAGCAGCCCCGTCGACGGACCTAGCACAGATACGCAGTATTTT
. | TRBJ1-1 | TRBV7-9 | . | CASGRGQSEAFF | TGTGCCAGCGGCAGAGGACAGTCTGAAGCTTTCTTT
. | TRBJ2-1 | TRBV5-6 | . | CASSLIRVPEQFF | TGTGCCAGCAGCTTGATCAGGGTTCCTGAGCAGTTCTTC
. | TRBJ1-2 | TRBV6-5 | few | CASSYSGDEAYGYTF | TGTGCCAGCAGTTACTCGGGGGACGAGGCCTATGGCTACACCTTC
TRBD2 | TRBJ2-2 | TRBV2 | . | CASRSLFGGATGELFF | TGTGCCAGCAGGTCCCTTTTCGGGGGGGCGACCGGGGAGCTGTTTTTT
. | TRBJ2-7 | TRBV12-3/TRBV12-4 | . | CASSLLGTRYEQYF | TGTGCCAGCAGTTTGTTGGGGACAAGATACGAGCAGTACTTC
. | TRBJ2-1 | TRBV4-1 | . | CASSQDLNEQFF | TGCGCCAGCAGCCAAGATTTGAATGAGCAGTTCTTC
TRBD1 | TRBJ2-7 | TRBV28 | . | CASSPPGQVSSYEQYF | TGTGCCAGCAGTCCACCCGGACAGGTTTCTTCCTACGAGCAGTACTTC
. | TRBJ2-7 | TRBV10-3 | . | CAISSVTYEQYF | TGTGCCATCTCGAGCGTTACCTACGAGCAGTACTTC